One sample yielded the 22 T cell receptor beta chains listed below, sequenced in a study of blood T cell repertoires in COVID-19. Using immunoSEQ multiplex PCR, the repertoire was profiled, and TCRdb retains in-frame clones only, with some absent. The sample has 60,000 to 90,000 clones, about 83% seen once. Sequences were obtained from peripheral blood. These receptors came from a woman older than 75 with active or convalescent COVID-19.

This clone was seen more than once but under ten times. The V gene is TRBV6-5, the J gene TRBJ1-4; D remains unclear. Germline CDR1 reads MNHEY; CDR2 reads SVGAGI. The CDR3 loop spans 16 amino acids. V dropped 0 bases and J dropped 4 bases, with 12 bases sitting between them. The CDR3 nucleotides read TGTGCCAGCAGTTACTCGGGCCGGAGCGGTAATGAAAAACTGTTTTTT. It codes for CASSYSGRSGNEKLFF.

The chain has TRBV9 and TRBJ1-2; 8 positions match TRBD1. This CDR3 has 15 amino acids. Germline V gene data show CDR1 as SGDLS and CDR2 as YYNGEE. The junction had 6 bases not matched to a gene; V was cut back by 3 bases and J by 2 bases. The CDR3 DNA follows: TGTGCCAGCAGCGCATTGGACAGGGAGAACTATGGCTACACCTTC. The encoded protein is CASSALDRENYGYTF.

This rearrangement joins TRBV29-1 to TRBJ1-2, with a weak D call TRBD1 (5 bases). V was trimmed by 0 bases and J by 2 bases, leaving 13 bases between them. Per the germline V gene, CDR1 is SQVTM and CDR2 is ANQGSEA. This CDR3 comprises 15 residues. The CDR3 is CSVEDSGGGNYGYTF. The CDR3 DNA is TGCAGCGTTGAAGACAGCGGGGGAGGGAACTATGGCTACACCTTC.

V gene TRBV19 combines with J gene TRBJ1-5; the D gene is possibly TRBD1 (6 bases). This CDR3 spans 15 amino acids. Trimming took 3 bases from V and 2 from J, leaving 11 bases between them. Per germline, CDR1 LNHDA and CDR2 SQIVND (reference sequence). The CDR3 region is CASSIFAGGNQPQHF. In nucleotides, the CDR3 is TGTGCCAGTAGTATTTTTGCAGGGGGCAATCAGCCCCAGCATTTT. The variable domain in full, completed from reference TRBV19 and TRBJ1-5, reads DGGITQSPKYLFRKEGQNVTLSCEQNLNHDAMYWYRQDPGQGLRLIYYSQIVNDFQKGDIAEGYSVSREKKESFPLTVTSAQKNPTAFYLCASSIFAGGNQPQHFGDGTRLSIL.

This clone has only a few counts. The chain links TRBV9 to TRBJ1-6, with 7 bases identical to TRBD1. The V gene's germline CDR1 is SGDLS and CDR2 YYNGEE. The ends lost 3 bases at V and 9 bases at J; junction bases unmatched: 15. The CDR3 consists of 17 residues. CDR3 sequence reads: CASSGPPLGRGISPLHF. CDR3 DNA: TGTGCCAGCAGCGGTCCTCCCCTCGGCAGGGGGATTTCACCCCTCCACTTT. Based on the CDR3 plus reference TRBV9 and TRBJ1-6, the full variable domain is DSGVTQTPKHLITATGQRVTLRCSPRSGDLSVYWYQQSLDQGLQFLIQYYNGEERAKGNILERFSAQQFPDLHSELNLSSLELGDSALYFCASSGPPLGRGISPLHFGNGTRLTVT.

In this sample, this clone turned up once. This rearrangement joins TRBV19 to TRBJ2-3; weak D call: TRBD2 (6 bases). V was shortened by 5 bases and J by 0 bases, with 12 bases between the two germline ends. The CDR3 has 15 residues. Germline V gene sequence: CDR1 LNHDA, CDR2 SQIVND (reference sequence). The CDR3 spells CASSSRDFSTDTQYF. In nucleotides, the CDR3 is TGTGCCAGTAGTTCCCGGGACTTTAGCACAGATACGCAGTATTTT. Looking up the rest from reference TRBV19 and TRBJ2-3 gives the full variable domain: DGGITQSPKYLFRKEGQNVTLSCEQNLNHDAMYWYRQDPGQGLRLIYYSQIVNDFQKGDIAEGYSVSREKKESFPLTVTSAQKNPTAFYLCASSSRDFSTDTQYFGPGTRLTVL.

The rearrangement uses TRBV5-1 and TRBJ2-1; 8 nucleotides align to TRBD1. This CDR3 spans 16 amino acids. Germline V gene lookup returns CDR1 SGHRS and CDR2 YFSETQ. J lost 3 bases, V lost 0 bases, and 5 bases had no gene match. This CDR3 reads CASSLATGAVYNEQFF. In DNA, the CDR3 is TGCGCCAGCAGCTTGGCGACAGGGGCCGTCTACAATGAGCAGTTCTTC.

The rearrangement uses TRBV5-5 and TRBJ2-1; TRBD2 agrees at 8 bases. V shed 0 bases, J shed 2 bases, and the junction held 1 base outside the gene matches. The CDR3 totals 15 residues. Per the germline V gene, CDR1 is SGHKS and CDR2 is YYEKEE (reference sequence). CDR3 bases: TGTGCCAGCAGCTTGGAGCGGGGGCCCTACAATGAGCAGTTCTTC. This translates into CASSLERGPYNEQFF.

The CDR3: CASLRDTEAFF. DNA of the CDR3: TGTGCCAGCCTACGGGACACTGAAGCTTTCTTT. The gene calls are TRBV6-5 and TRBJ1-1; no firm D call. Trimming took off 8 bases at V and 3 bases at J, with 7 bases between the two ends. The CDR3 consists of 11 residues. Per germline, CDR1 MNHEY and CDR2 SVGAGI.

In this sample, this clone turned up a few times. The chain links TRBV29-1 to TRBJ1-4, with 8 bases fitting TRBD1. V lost 8 bases to trimming and J lost 5 bases; unmatched junction nucleotides: 7. This CDR3 has 13 amino acids. Germline V CDR1 and CDR2: SQVTM, ANQGSEA. In DNA, the CDR3 is TGCAGCACACGGACAGGGCCCAATGAAAAACTGTTTTTT. Its translation: CSTRTGPNEKLFF.

The chain employs TRBV7-9 and TRBJ1-6; 7 bases line up with TRBD1. V gave up 1 base and J gave up 10 bases; unmatched junction bases: 7. The CDR3 is 15 amino acids. Germline assignment: CDR1 SEHNR and CDR2 FQNEAQ (reference sequence). The CDR3 here is CASSLGSGGESPLHF. DNA for the CDR3: TGTGCCAGCAGCTTAGGGTCAGGGGGTGAGTCACCCCTCCACTTT. The variable domain in full, completed from reference TRBV7-9 and TRBJ1-6, reads DTGVSQNPRHKITKRGQNVTFRCDPISEHNRLYWYRQTLGQGPEFLTYFQNEAQLEKSRLLSDRFSAERPKGSFSTLEIQRTEQGDSAMYLCASSLGSGGESPLHFGNGTRLTVT.

The table lists this clone with a few counts. The chain joins TRBV7-2 to TRBJ1-1; 10 bases align to TRBD1. This CDR3 contains 14 residues. J gave up 6 bases and V 8 bases, and 9 bases lay outside the gene matches. CDR1 and CDR2 from the germline V gene are SGHTA and FQGNSA. The CDR3 nucleotides are TGTGCCAGCTCTTGGACAGGGGGGAGTTCTGAAGCTTTCTTT. Translating it yields CASSWTGGSSEAFF.

The chain links TRBV4-1 to TRBJ2-6, with 7 bases matching TRBD1. The V segment lost 4 bases and the J segment 3 bases; nucleotides outside the gene matches: 6. Per germline, CDR1 MGHRA and CDR2 YSYEKL. This CDR3 comprises 16 residues. The CDR3 reads CASSRKTGIGANVLTF. CDR3 coding DNA: TGCGCCAGCAGCCGTAAGACAGGGATTGGGGCCAACGTCCTGACTTTC.

The V call is TRBV3-1 (or the pseudogene TRBV3-2), the J call TRBJ2-3; 7 nucleotides align to TRBD2. CDR1 is LGHDT, CDR2 YNNKEL, per germline (reference sequence). V lost 4 bases and J lost 10; bases outside the gene matches: 11. There are 14 residues in the CDR3. The CDR3, as DNA: TGTGCCAGCAGCCTTTCCCCGGGGAGGGACGCGCAGTATTTT. It codes for CASSLSPGRDAQYF.

This rearrangement joins TRBV5-1 to TRBJ2-2; tentatively, D is TRBD1 (5 bases). CDR3 length: 14 amino acids. In germline, CDR1 is SGHRS, CDR2 YFSETQ. Trimming removed 0 bases from V and 7 bases from J, with 10 bases in between. This chain's CDR3 is CASSLGQGYGELFF. In nucleotides, the CDR3 is TGCGCCAGCAGCTTGGGGCAGGGTTACGGGGAGCTGTTTTTT.

With regard to this clone: This same CDR3 is encoded by further DNA sequences in the sample. The chain's CDR3 is CASSIGGASNQPQHF. In DNA, the CDR3 is TGTGCCAGTAGTATCGGGGGGGCAAGCAATCAGCCCCAGCATTTT. The chain joins TRBV19 to TRBJ1-5; D perhaps matches TRBD1 (6 bases). The CDR3 runs 15 residues. V lost 3 bases, J lost 1 base, and 10 bases lay in between. Germline V gives CDR1 LNHDA, CDR2 SQIVND (reference sequence).

V and J are TRBV5-5 and TRBJ1-1; D is possibly TRBD1 (6 bases). This CDR3 is 13 amino acids long. With 1 base removed from V and 6 bases from J, the gap between germline ends came to 10 bases. Germline V CDR1 and CDR2: SGHKS, YYEKEE (reference sequence). The CDR3: CASSLTGKAEAFF. The CDR3 DNA sequence: TGTGCCAGCAGCTTGACAGGGAAGGCTGAAGCTTTCTTT.

The chain joins TRBV6-2 or TRBV6-3 to TRBJ1-2, with 10 bases matching TRBD1. Per the germline V gene, CDR1 is MNHEY and CDR2 is SVGEGT. The length of the CDR3 is 16 residues. The trim removed 5 bases at V and 4 bases at J, leaving 10 bases unmatched. The CDR3: CASSLPGTGELYGYTF. CDR3 nucleotides: TGTGCCAGCAGTCTTCCCGGGACAGGGGAACTCTATGGCTACACCTTC.

The V gene is TRBV12-3 or TRBV12-4, the J gene TRBJ1-2; D gene unclear. The germline V and J ends were trimmed by 3 bases and 4 bases, with 3 bases remaining between them. This CDR3 has 11 residues. This CDR3 reads CASSFGYGYTF. In DNA form, the CDR3 reads TGTGCCAGCAGTTTCGGCTATGGCTACACCTTC.

The chain joins TRBV7-9 to TRBJ1-1, with a possible D match to TRBD1 (5 bases). V was shortened by 1 base and J by 4 bases, with 10 bases between the two germline ends. The CDR3 spans 14 residues. Looked up from germline, CDR1 is SEHNR and CDR2 is FQNEAQ (reference sequence). The CDR3 loop is CASSLEWGGTEAFF. As DNA, the CDR3 is TGTGCCAGCAGCTTAGAATGGGGCGGCACTGAAGCTTTCTTT. Full variable domain (outside the CDR3, taken from reference TRBV7-9 and TRBJ1-1): DTGVSQNPRHKITKRGQNVTFRCDPISEHNRLYWYRQTLGQGPEFLTYFQNEAQLEKSRLLSDRFSAERPKGSFSTLEIQRTEQGDSAMYLCASSLEWGGTEAFFGQGTRLTVV.

The J gene is TRBJ2-1, the V gene TRBV28; 11 positions agree with TRBD1. Germline assignment: CDR1 MDHEN and CDR2 SYDVKM. Losses at the gene ends were 3 bases for V and 7 bases for J; bases not matched to a gene: 2. The CDR3 has 14 amino acids. The CDR3, as DNA: TGTGCCAGCAGTTTTGGGACAGGGGGAAATGAGCAGTTCTTC. It translates to CASSFGTGGNEQFF.

The chain recombines TRBV7-3 with TRBJ2-2; 11 nucleotides line up with TRBD2. CDR1 SGHTA and CDR2 FQGTGA come from the germline V gene. V shed 0 bases, J shed 5 bases, and the junction held 2 bases outside the gene matches. This CDR3 has 16 residues. Here the CDR3 reads CASSLTPSGGTGELFF. CDR3 in DNA: TGTGCCAGCAGCTTAACTCCTAGCGGGGGGACCGGGGAGCTGTTTTTT.